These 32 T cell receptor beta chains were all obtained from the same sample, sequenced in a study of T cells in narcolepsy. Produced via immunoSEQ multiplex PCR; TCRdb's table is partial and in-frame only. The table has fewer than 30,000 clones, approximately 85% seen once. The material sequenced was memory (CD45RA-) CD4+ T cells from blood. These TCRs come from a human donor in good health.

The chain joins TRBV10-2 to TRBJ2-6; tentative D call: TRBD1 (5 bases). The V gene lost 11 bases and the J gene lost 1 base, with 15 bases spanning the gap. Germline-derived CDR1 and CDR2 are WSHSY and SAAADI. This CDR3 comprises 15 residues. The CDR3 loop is CAAQGSLSGANVLTF. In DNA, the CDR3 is TGCGCCGCCCAGGGCTCCCTATCTGGGGCCAACGTCCTGACTTTC.

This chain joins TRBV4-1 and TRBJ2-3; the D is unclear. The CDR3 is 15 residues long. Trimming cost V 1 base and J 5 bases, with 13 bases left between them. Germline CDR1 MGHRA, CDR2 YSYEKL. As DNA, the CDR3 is TGCGCCAGCAGCCAAGGTCTAACTATCCAAGATACGCAGTATTTT. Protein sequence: CASSQGLTIQDTQYF.

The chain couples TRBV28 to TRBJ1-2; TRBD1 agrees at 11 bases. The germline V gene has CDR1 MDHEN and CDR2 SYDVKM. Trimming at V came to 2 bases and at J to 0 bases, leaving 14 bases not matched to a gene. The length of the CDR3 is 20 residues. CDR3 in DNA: TGTGCCAGCAGTTTAGGCCGGACAGGGGGCGCCCTGAGAACTAACTATGGCTACACCTTC. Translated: CASSLGRTGGALRTNYGYTF.

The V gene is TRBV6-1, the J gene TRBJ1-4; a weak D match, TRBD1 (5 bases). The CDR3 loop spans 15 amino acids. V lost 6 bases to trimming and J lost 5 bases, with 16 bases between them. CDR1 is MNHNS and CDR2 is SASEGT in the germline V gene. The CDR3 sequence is CASRDRRGPNEKLFF. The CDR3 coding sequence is TGTGCCAGCAGAGACCGACGGGGCCCAAATGAAAAACTGTTTTTT.

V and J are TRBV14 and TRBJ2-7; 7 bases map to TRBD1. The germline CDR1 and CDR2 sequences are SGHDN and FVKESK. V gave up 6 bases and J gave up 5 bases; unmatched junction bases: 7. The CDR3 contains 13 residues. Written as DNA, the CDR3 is TGTGCCAGCAGGGATGACAGGGTCAACGAGCAGTACTTC. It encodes CASRDDRVNEQYF.

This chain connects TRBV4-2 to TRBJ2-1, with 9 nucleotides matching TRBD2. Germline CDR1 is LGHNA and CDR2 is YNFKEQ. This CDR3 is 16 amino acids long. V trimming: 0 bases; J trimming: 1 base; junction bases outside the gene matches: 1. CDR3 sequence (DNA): TGTGCCAGCAGCCAAGACCTAGCGGGGTCCTACAATGAGCAGTTCTTC. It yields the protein CASSQDLAGSYNEQFF.

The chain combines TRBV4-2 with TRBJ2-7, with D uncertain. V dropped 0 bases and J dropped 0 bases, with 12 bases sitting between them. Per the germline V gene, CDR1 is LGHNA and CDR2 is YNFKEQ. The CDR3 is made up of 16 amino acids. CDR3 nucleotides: TGTGCCAGCAGCCAAGATGGGCGGTCCTCCTCCTACGAGCAGTACTTC. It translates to CASSQDGRSSSYEQYF.

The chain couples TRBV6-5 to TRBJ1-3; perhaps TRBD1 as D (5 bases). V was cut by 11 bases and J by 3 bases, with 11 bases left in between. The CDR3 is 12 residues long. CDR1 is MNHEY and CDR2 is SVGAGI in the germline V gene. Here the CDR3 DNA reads TGTGCCGTCCAGGGCAGTGGAAACACCATATATTTT. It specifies CAVQGSGNTIYF.

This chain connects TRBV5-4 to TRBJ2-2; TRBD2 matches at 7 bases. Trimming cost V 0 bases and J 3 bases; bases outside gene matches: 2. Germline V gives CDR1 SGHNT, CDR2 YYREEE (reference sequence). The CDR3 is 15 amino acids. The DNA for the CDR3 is TGTGCCAGCAGCTTGGAAGGGAGGGACACCGGGGAGCTGTTTTTT. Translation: CASSLEGRDTGELFF.

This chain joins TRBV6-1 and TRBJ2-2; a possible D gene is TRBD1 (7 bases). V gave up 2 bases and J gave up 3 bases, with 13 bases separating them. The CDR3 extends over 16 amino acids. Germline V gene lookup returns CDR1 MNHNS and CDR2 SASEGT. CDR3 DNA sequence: TGTGCCAGCAGTGAAACAGGGGCGGGGTACACCGGGGAGCTGTTTTTT. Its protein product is CASSETGAGYTGELFF.

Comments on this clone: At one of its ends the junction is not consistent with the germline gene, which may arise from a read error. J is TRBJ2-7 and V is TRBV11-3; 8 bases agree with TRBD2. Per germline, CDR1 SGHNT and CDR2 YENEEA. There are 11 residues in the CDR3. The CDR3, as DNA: TGTGCCAGCAGCACGCGTCAGCGGGAGCACTTC. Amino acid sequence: CASSTRQREHF.

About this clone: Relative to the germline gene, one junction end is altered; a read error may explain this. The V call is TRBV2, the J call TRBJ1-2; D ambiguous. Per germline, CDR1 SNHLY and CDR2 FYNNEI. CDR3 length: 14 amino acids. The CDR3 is CASSEGIRNYGYTF. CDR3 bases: TGTGCCAGCAGTGAAGGCATTCGAAACTACGGCTACACCTTC.

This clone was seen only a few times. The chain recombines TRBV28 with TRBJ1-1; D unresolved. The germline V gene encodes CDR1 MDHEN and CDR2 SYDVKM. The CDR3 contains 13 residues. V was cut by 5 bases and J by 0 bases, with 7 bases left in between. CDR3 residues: CASSPYMNTEAFF. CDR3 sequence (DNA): TGTGCCAGCAGTCCTTATATGAACACTGAAGCTTTCTTT.

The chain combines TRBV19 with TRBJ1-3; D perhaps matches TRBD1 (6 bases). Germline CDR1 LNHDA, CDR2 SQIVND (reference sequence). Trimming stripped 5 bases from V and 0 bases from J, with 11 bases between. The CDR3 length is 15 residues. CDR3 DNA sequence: TGTGCCAGTAGTTTCGACAGGAGCTCTGGAAACACCATATATTTT. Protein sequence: CASSFDRSSGNTIYF.

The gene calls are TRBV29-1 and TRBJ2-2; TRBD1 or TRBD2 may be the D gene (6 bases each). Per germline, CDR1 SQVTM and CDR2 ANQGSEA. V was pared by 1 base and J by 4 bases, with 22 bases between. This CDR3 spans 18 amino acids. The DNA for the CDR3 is TGCAGCGTTGAAGGGGCCGGGAGCAGGGGTTGGGGCACCGGGGAGCTGTTTTTT. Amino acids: CSVEGAGSRGWGTGELFF.

The CDR3 protein is CASSYGRGGPPGTQYF. The DNA of the CDR3 is TGTGCCAGCAGTTACGGGCGGGGGGGGCCCCCAGGGACCCAGTACTTC. This chain connects TRBV6-5 to TRBJ2-5, with 9 bases matching TRBD2. CDR3 size: 16 residues. The ends lost 2 bases at V and 7 bases at J; junction bases unmatched: 11. Germline V gene sequence: CDR1 MNHEY, CDR2 SVGAGI.

DNA for the CDR3: TGTGCCAGCAGTTTGGGGGCCTCCCTCGGCACAGATACGCAGTATTTT. Translated, it gives CASSLGASLGTDTQYF. The chain combines TRBV28 with TRBJ2-3, with a tentative D call TRBD1 (6 bases). Per germline, CDR1 MDHEN and CDR2 SYDVKM. V lost 3 bases and J 1 base, leaving 14 bases between the germline ends. The CDR3 runs 16 residues.

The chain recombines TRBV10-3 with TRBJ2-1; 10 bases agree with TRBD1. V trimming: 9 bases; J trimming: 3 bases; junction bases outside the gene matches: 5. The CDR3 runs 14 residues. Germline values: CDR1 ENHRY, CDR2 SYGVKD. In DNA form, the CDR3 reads TGTGCCATAACGACAGGGGGCGGCTACAATGAGCAGTTCTTC. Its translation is CAITTGGGYNEQFF.

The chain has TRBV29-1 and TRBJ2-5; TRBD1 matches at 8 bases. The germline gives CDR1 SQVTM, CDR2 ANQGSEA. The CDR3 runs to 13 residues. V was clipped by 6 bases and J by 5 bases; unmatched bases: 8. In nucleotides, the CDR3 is TGCAGCGTCGCGGACAGGGTGGGGGAGACCCAGTACTTC. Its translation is CSVADRVGETQYF.

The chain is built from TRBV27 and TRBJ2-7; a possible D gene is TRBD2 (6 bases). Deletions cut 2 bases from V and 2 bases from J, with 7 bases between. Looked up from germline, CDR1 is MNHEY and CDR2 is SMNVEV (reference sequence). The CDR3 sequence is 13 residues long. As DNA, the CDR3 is TGTGCCAGCAGTTTAGCGGGGCCCTACGAGCAGTACTTC. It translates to CASSLAGPYEQYF.

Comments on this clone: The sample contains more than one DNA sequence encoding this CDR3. CDR3 in DNA: TGTGCCAGCTCACCCAGCTCCTACGAGCAGTACTTC. Translated, it gives CASSPSSYEQYF. The rearrangement uses TRBV18 and TRBJ2-7; D remains ambiguous. The CDR3 is made up of 12 amino acids. The V and J ends lost 3 bases and 0 bases respectively, with 3 bases between them. Germline assignment: CDR1 KGHSH and CDR2 LQKENI.

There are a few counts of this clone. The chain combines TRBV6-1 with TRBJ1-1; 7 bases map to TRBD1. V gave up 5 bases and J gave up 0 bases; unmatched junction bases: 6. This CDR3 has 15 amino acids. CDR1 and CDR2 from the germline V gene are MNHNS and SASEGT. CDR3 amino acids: CASSPTGQLNTEAFF. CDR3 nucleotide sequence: TGTGCCAGCAGTCCGACGGGACAGCTGAACACTGAAGCTTTCTTT.

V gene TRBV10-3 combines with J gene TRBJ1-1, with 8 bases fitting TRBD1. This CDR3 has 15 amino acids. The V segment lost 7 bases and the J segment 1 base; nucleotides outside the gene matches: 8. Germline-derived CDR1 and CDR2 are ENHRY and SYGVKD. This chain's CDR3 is CAINIGTGGNTEAFF. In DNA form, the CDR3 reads TGTGCCATCAATATCGGGACAGGAGGGAACACTGAAGCTTTCTTT.

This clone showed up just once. The CDR3 region is CASSSRDRGEQYF. Written as DNA, the CDR3 is TGTGCCAGCAGCTCACGGGACAGAGGGGAGCAGTACTTC. The chain recombines TRBV7-6 with TRBJ2-7; the match to TRBD1 covers 7 bases. The V gene end was trimmed by 4 bases and the J gene end by 7 bases; junction bases not matched to a gene: 7. Germline V CDR1 and CDR2: SGHVS, FNYEAQ. The CDR3 extends over 13 amino acids. Variable domain in full (rest from reference TRBV7-6 and TRBJ2-7): GAGVSQSPRYKVTKRGQDVALRCDPISGHVSLYWYRQALGQGPEFLTYFNYEAQQDKSGLPNDRFSAERPEGSISTLTIQRTEQRDSAMYRCASSSRDRGEQYFGPGTRLTVT.

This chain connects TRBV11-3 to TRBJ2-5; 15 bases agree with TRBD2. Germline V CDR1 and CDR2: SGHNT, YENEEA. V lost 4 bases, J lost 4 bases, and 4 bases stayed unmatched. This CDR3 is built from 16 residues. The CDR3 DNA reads TGTGCCAGCAGCTCGGGACTAGCGGGAGGTAGAGAGACCCAGTACTTC. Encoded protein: CASSSGLAGGRETQYF.

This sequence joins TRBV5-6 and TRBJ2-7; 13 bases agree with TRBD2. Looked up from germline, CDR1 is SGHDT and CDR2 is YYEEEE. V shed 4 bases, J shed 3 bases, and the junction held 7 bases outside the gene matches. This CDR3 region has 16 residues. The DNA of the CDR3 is TGTGCCAGCAGCCTAACTAGCGGGAGGGCACTCTACGAGCAGTACTTC. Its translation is CASSLTSGRALYEQYF.

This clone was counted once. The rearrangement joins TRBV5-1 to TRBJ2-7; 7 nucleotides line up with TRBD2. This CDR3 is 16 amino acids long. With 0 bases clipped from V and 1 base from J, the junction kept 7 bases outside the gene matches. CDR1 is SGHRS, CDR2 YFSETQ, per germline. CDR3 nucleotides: TGCGCCAGCAGCTTGGCCCTTACTAGCGTTTCCTACGAGCAGTACTTC. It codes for CASSLALTSVSYEQYF.

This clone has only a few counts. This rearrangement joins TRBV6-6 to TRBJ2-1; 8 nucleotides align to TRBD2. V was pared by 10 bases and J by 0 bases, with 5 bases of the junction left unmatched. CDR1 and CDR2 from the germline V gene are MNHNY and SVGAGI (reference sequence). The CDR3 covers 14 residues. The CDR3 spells CATRTSGSYNEQFF. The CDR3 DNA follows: TGTGCCACCCGAACTAGCGGCTCCTACAATGAGCAGTTCTTC.

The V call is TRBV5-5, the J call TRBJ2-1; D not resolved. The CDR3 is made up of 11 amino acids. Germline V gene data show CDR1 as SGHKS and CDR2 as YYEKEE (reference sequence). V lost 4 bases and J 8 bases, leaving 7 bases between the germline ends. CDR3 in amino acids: CASSLRDEQFF. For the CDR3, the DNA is TGTGCCAGCAGCCTTAGGGATGAGCAGTTCTTC.

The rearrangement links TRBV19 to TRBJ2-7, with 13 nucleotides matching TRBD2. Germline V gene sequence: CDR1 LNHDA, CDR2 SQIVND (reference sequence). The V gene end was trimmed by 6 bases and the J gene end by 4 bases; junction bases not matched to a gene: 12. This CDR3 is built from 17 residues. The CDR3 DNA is TGTGCCAGTAGAGGACTAGCGGGAGATCGGGGAAGGTACGAGCAGTACTTC. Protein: CASRGLAGDRGRYEQYF.

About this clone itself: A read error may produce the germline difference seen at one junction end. CDR3 region: CATSRDRGTDTQYF. The DNA for the CDR3 is TGTGCCACCAGCAGAGATCGTGGCACGGATACGCAGTATTTT. The chain links TRBV15 to TRBJ2-3, with D hard to call. Looked up from germline, CDR1 is LNHNV and CDR2 is YYDKDF (reference sequence). This CDR3 is 14 amino acids long.

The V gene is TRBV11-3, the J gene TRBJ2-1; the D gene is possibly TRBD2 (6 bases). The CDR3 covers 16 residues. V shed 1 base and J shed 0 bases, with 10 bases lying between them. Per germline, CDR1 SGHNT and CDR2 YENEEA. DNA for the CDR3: TGTGCCAGCAGCTTAGGTGGCGGGGCCTCCTACAATGAGCAGTTCTTC. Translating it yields CASSLGGGASYNEQFF.